Sequencing of this T cell receptor beta chain was carried out in a study of T cells in women clearing cervical HPV infection. On the study more broadly: HLA type could not be excluded as a confounder.

General study findings and limits: Richness differences could reflect unmeasured T-cell content per sample.

As regards this clone: As yet, its antigen is unknown. The read ends 3 residues before the CDR3 terminus; that terminus is restored from the germline J gene.

Trimming took off 5 bases at V and 4 bases at J, with 12 bases between the two ends. Germline V gene sequence: CDR1 MNHEY, CDR2 SVGEGT. The CDR3 is 15 amino acids. Libraries were prepared by immunoSEQ multiplex PCR; TCRdb keeps only in-frame clonotypes and omits some of them. This sample lists about 19,000 clones; its ten largest clones have about 5%. The chain recombines TRBV6-2 or TRBV6-3 with TRBJ1-6; D remains unclear. The specimen was blood buffy coat. This TCR was sampled from a woman between 18 and 70 years old with a cervical HPV16 infection that either progressed to CIN3+ or cleared (not recorded which). The sequenced CDR3 bases are TGTGCCAGCAGTCTAGCAGGACGGTATAATTCACCC. Protein product: CASSLAGRYNSP. The full CDR3 protein reads CASSLAGRYNSPLHF.